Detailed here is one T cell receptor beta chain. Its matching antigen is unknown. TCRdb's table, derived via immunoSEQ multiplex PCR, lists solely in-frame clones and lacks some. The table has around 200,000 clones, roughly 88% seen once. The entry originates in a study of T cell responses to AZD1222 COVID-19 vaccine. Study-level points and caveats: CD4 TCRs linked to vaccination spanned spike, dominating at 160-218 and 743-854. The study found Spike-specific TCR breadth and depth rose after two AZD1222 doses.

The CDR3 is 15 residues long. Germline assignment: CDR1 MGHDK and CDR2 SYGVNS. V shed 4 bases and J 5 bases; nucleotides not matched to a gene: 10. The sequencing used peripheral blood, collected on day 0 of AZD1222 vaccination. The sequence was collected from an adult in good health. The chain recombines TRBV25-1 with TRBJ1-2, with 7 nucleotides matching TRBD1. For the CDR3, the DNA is TGTGCCAGCAGTGTCGCCTCAGGGGGAAGGTATGGCTACACCTTC. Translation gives CASSVASGGRYGYTF.